One and the same sample provided the 22 T cell receptor beta chains below, sequenced in a study of T cell responses to AZD1222 COVID-19 vaccine. Data came from immunoSEQ multiplex PCR; TCRdb stores just in-frame clones and leaves some out. This table has roughly 60,000 clones, 75% to 85% appearing once. This material consisted of peripheral blood, taken on day 0 of AZD1222 vaccination. These receptors originate from an adult in good health.

This clone was recorded a few times. The rearrangement joins TRBV6-2 or TRBV6-3 to TRBJ2-1; maybe TRBD1 (6 bases). Trimming removed 4 bases from V and 1 base from J, with 11 bases in between. Germline assignment: CDR1 MNHEY and CDR2 SVGEGT. The CDR3 sequence is 15 residues long. CDR3 in DNA: TGTGCCAGCAGTTCAGGACAGCGGTCCTACAATGAGCAGTTCTTC. Protein sequence: CASSSGQRSYNEQFF.

Written as DNA, the CDR3 is TGTGCCAGCAGCTTAGCAGGGGCTCAGCCCCAGCATTTT. Translated, it gives CASSLAGAQPQHF. V gene TRBV7-9 combines with J gene TRBJ1-5, with a weak D call TRBD1 (5 bases). V lost 0 bases and J lost 6, with 6 bases in between. Germline V gene lookup returns CDR1 SEHNR and CDR2 FQNEAQ (reference sequence). CDR3 length: 13 residues.

This clone was counted a single time. This chain uses TRBV30 with TRBJ1-2; the D gene is possibly TRBD1 (5 bases). Germline CDR1 and CDR2: GTSNPN and SVGIG (reference sequence). This CDR3 contains 11 residues. Trimming stripped 1 base from V and 5 bases from J, with 5 bases between. The CDR3 nucleotides read TGTGCCTGGAGTGGGGGGTATGGCTACACCTTC. Translating gives CAWSGGYGYTF.

The rearrangement joins TRBV7-9 to TRBJ2-1; no firm D call. The germline V gene has CDR1 SEHNR and CDR2 FQNEAQ (reference sequence). V shed 6 bases and J shed 7 bases, with 10 bases lying between them. The length of the CDR3 is 12 residues. The CDR3 DNA reads as TGTGCCAGCAGACCTGACCCGAATGAGCAGTTCTTC. Its protein product is CASRPDPNEQFF. Together with reference TRBV7-9 and TRBJ2-1, the CDR3 gives the full variable domain: DTGVSQNPRHKITKRGQNVTFRCDPISEHNRLYWYRQTLGQGPEFLTYFQNEAQLEKSRLLSDRFSAERPKGSFSTLEIQRTEQGDSAMYLCASRPDPNEQFFGPGTRLTVL.

The rearrangement links TRBV5-1 to TRBJ1-1, with TRBD1 as a possible D gene (5 bases). There are 16 residues in the CDR3. Germline CDR1 is SGHRS and CDR2 is YFSETQ. The V and J ends lost 0 bases and 3 bases respectively, with 15 bases between them. CDR3: CASSLDPWGVDTEAFF. CDR3 coding DNA: TGCGCCAGCAGCTTGGACCCCTGGGGGGTAGACACTGAAGCTTTCTTT.

The V call is TRBV2, the J call TRBJ2-3, with D unclear. CDR1 and CDR2 (germline): SNHLY, FYNNEI. The CDR3 runs to 13 residues. Trimming cost V 5 bases and J 5 bases, with 11 bases left between them. CDR3 sequence reads: CASSPAEIDTQYF. The CDR3 region has the DNA TGTGCCAGCAGTCCGGCCGAGATAGATACGCAGTATTTT.

J is TRBJ2-5 and V is TRBV5-1, with a tentative D call TRBD1 (6 bases). CDR1 and CDR2 (germline): SGHRS, YFSETQ. V was pared by 0 bases and J by 5 bases, with 11 bases between. CDR3 size: 14 residues. CDR3 in amino acids: CASSLGQGSETQYF. The CDR3 DNA follows: TGCGCCAGCAGCTTGGGGCAGGGGAGCGAGACCCAGTACTTC.

The rearrangement joins TRBV18 to TRBJ2-5; 7 bases are shared with TRBD2. Trimming took 4 bases from V and 3 from J; bases not matched to a gene: 5. The length of the CDR3 is 14 residues. Germline CDR1 and CDR2: KGHSH and LQKENI. CDR3 nucleotide sequence: TGTGCCAGCTCACGGCGGGCGGGAGAAGAGACCCAGTACTTC. Its protein product is CASSRRAGEETQYF.

The V and J genes are TRBV9 and TRBJ2-1; tentatively, D is TRBD2 (5 bases). Germline assignment: CDR1 SGDLS and CDR2 YYNGEE. CDR3 length equals 14 residues. V lost 4 bases and J lost 7, with 15 bases in between. As DNA, the CDR3 is TGTGCCAGCAGCATCAACACGGACTCGAATGAGCAGTTCTTC. Its protein is CASSINTDSNEQFF. The complete variable domain, with remaining parts taken from reference TRBV9 and TRBJ2-1, reads DSGVTQTPKHLITATGQRVTLRCSPRSGDLSVYWYQQSLDQGLQFLIQYYNGEERAKGNILERFSAQQFPDLHSELNLSSLELGDSALYFCASSINTDSNEQFFGPGTRLTVL.

The chain carries TRBV6-5 and TRBJ1-5; D remains unclear. Between the trimmed V and J ends, which lost 8 bases and 5 bases, there was a span of 16 bases. This CDR3 region has 14 residues. Germline V gene lookup returns CDR1 MNHEY and CDR2 SVGAGI. CDR3: CASSFNDGYQPQHF. For the CDR3, the DNA is TGTGCCAGCTCCTTCAATGACGGATATCAGCCCCAGCATTTT.

This chain joins TRBV7-3 and TRBJ2-3; D gene unclear. The CDR3 loop spans 14 amino acids. The V end was cut by 2 bases, the J end by 4 bases, with 10 bases between. Per germline, CDR1 SGHTA and CDR2 FQGTGA. In DNA, the CDR3 is TGTGCCAGCAGCTTAGGCACTCATTCAGATACGCAGTATTTT. As protein: CASSLGTHSDTQYF.

The rearrangement links TRBV28 to TRBJ2-3; either TRBD1 or TRBD2 may supply D (5 bases each). The CDR3 runs 14 residues. Per germline, CDR1 MDHEN and CDR2 SYDVKM. Between the trimmed V and J ends, which lost 6 bases and 3 bases, there was a span of 13 bases. The DNA for the CDR3 is TGTGCCAGCAGCGAGGGGAGAAGAACAGATACGCAGTATTTT. This sequence encodes CASSEGRRTDTQYF.

The genes are TRBV5-1 and TRBJ2-7, with D possibly being TRBD1 (6 bases). Germline CDR1 SGHRS, CDR2 YFSETQ. V gave up 3 bases and J gave up 4 bases, with 14 bases separating them. The CDR3 has 14 amino acids. The CDR3 loop reads CASSYRDISYEQYF. CDR3 coding DNA: TGCGCCAGCAGCTACCGGGACATAAGTTACGAGCAGTACTTC.

The rearrangement links TRBV19 to TRBJ2-3; a possible D gene is TRBD2 (5 bases). The V gene's germline CDR1 is LNHDA and CDR2 SQIVND (reference sequence). The CDR3 runs to 16 residues. V gave up 5 bases and J gave up 3 bases, with 18 bases separating them. CDR3 sequence: CASSVWYPGRTDTQYF. The CDR3, as DNA: TGTGCCAGTAGTGTGTGGTATCCGGGAAGAACAGATACGCAGTATTTT.

The chain combines TRBV2 with TRBJ2-2, with TRBD2 matching 14 bases. CDR1 is SNHLY, CDR2 FYNNEI, per germline. Losses at the gene ends were 6 bases for V and 1 base for J; bases not matched to a gene: 10. CDR3 length: 19 residues. CDR3 sequence: CASSLLGLAGVLNTGELFF. CDR3 nucleotide sequence: TGTGCCAGCAGCCTTCTGGGACTAGCGGGAGTATTGAACACCGGGGAGCTGTTTTTT.

The chain uses TRBV7-2 and TRBJ2-7, with TRBD2 matching over 7 bases. This CDR3 has 13 amino acids. The germline V gene has CDR1 SGHTA and CDR2 FQGNSA. V was pared by 6 bases and J by 6 bases, with 8 bases of the junction left unmatched. The chain's CDR3 is CASRLRAGVEQYF. CDR3 sequence (DNA): TGTGCCAGCAGGCTTAGGGCGGGAGTCGAGCAGTACTTC.

This clone was seen once. V and J are TRBV30 and TRBJ2-3, with D maybe TRBD2 (6 bases). From germline, CDR1 is GTSNPN and CDR2 SVGIG (reference sequence). CDR3 length equals 14 residues. The ends were cut back, 0 bases at V and 6 bases at J, with 13 bases in the middle. CDR3 nucleotide sequence: TGTGCCTGGAGTGTAGGGCCGGAGGGGGATACGCAGTATTTT. Translated, it gives CAWSVGPEGDTQYF.

The chain uses TRBV28 and TRBJ1-5; D is possibly TRBD1 (5 bases). The CDR3 covers 15 residues. The V gene lost 2 bases and the J gene lost 0 bases, with 8 bases spanning the gap. Germline V gene lookup returns CDR1 MDHEN and CDR2 SYDVKM. The CDR3 spells CASSLGGYSNQPQHF. CDR3 DNA: TGTGCCAGCAGTTTAGGGGGTTATAGCAATCAGCCCCAGCATTTT.

This clone was found once. The CDR3 is CASTLGTEYQPQHF. Here the CDR3 DNA reads TGTGCCAGCACCCTAGGGACGGAATATCAGCCCCAGCATTTT. The V gene is TRBV28, the J gene TRBJ1-5; TRBD1 might be the D (5 bases). Germline V gene lookup returns CDR1 MDHEN and CDR2 SYDVKM. Trimming removed 7 bases at V and 5 bases at J, with 15 bases between. CDR3 size: 14 residues. Full variable domain (remainder filled in from reference TRBV28 and TRBJ1-5): DVKVTQSSRYLVKRTGEKVFLECVQDMDHENMFWYRQDPGLGLRLIYFSYDVKMKEKGDIPEGYSVSREKKERFSLILESASTNQTSMYLCASTLGTEYQPQHFGDGTRLSIL.

The chain employs TRBV5-6 and TRBJ1-2; D not resolved. Germline V gene sequence: CDR1 SGHDT, CDR2 YYEEEE. The V end was cut by 4 bases, the J end by 8 bases, with 15 bases between. This CDR3 spans 13 amino acids. The CDR3 DNA reads TGTGCCAGCAGCACCGTGTTGGAGGAAGGCTACACCTTC. This translates into CASSTVLEEGYTF. Combining the CDR3 with reference TRBV5-6 and TRBJ1-2 gives the whole variable domain DAGVTQSPTHLIKTRGQQVTLRCSPKSGHDTVSWYQQALGQGPQFIFQYYEEEERQRGNFPDRFSGHQFPNYSSELNVNALLLGDSALYLCASSTVLEEGYTFGSGTRLTVV.

The chain carries TRBV5-1 and TRBJ2-3; D may correspond to TRBD1 or TRBD2 (5 bases each). The germline V gene encodes CDR1 SGHRS and CDR2 YFSETQ. Between the trimmed V and J ends, which lost 0 bases and 1 base, there was a span of 12 bases. The CDR3 covers 16 residues. The CDR3 region is CASSLDGGVGTDTQYF. The CDR3 DNA follows: TGCGCCAGCAGCTTGGATGGGGGAGTAGGCACAGATACGCAGTATTTT.

The J gene is TRBJ1-1, the V gene TRBV6-6, with D possibly matching TRBD1 (6 bases). The germline CDR1 and CDR2 sequences are MNHNY and SVGAGI (reference sequence). The CDR3 loop spans 15 amino acids. Trimming stripped 5 bases from V and 5 bases from J, with 18 bases between. CDR3: CASSTPQGSGTEAFF. CDR3 nucleotides: TGTGCCAGCAGTACCCCTCAGGGGTCGGGAACTGAAGCTTTCTTT.